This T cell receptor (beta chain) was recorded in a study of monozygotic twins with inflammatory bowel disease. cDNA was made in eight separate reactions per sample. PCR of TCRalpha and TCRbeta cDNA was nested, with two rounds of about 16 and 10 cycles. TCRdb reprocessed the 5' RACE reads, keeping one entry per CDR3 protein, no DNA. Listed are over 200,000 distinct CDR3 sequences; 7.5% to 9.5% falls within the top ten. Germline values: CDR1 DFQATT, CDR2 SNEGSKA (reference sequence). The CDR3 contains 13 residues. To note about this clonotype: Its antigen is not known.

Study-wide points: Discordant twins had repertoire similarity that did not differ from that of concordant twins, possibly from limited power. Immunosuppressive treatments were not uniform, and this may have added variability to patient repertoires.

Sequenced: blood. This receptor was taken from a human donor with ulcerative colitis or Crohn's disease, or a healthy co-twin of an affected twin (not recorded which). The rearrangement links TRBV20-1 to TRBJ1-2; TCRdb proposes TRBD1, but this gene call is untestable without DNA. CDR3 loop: CSARGTGSYGYTF.